The 15 T cell receptor beta chains in this list originate from one sample, sequenced in a study of blood T cell repertoires in COVID-19. Using immunoSEQ multiplex PCR, the repertoire was profiled, and TCRdb retains in-frame clones only, with some absent. The sample records about 210,000 clones, 80% to 90% being singletons. The sample consisted of peripheral blood. The receptors shown here come from a woman aged 45-60 years with active or convalescent COVID-19.

The rearrangement links TRBV14 to TRBJ2-5, with 10 bases that match TRBD2. Per the germline V gene, CDR1 is SGHDN and CDR2 is FVKESK. J lost 4 bases, V lost 0 bases, and 5 bases had no gene match. The CDR3 has 16 residues. The CDR3 region is CASSQDKRTSGETQYF. CDR3 sequence (DNA): TGTGCCAGCAGCCAAGACAAGCGGACTAGCGGAGAGACCCAGTACTTC.

The V and J genes are TRBV19 and TRBJ1-6; D call uncertain. The CDR3 extends over 14 amino acids. Looked up from germline, CDR1 is LNHDA and CDR2 is SQIVND (reference sequence). Trimming removed 4 bases from V and 9 bases from J, with 13 bases in between. CDR3 amino acids: CASSTRGEGSPLHF. The CDR3 DNA is TGTGCCAGTAGTACGAGAGGAGAGGGTTCACCCCTCCACTTT.

V usage is TRBV29-1 and J usage is TRBJ1-2, with no clear D. The CDR3 sequence is 11 residues long. The germline V and J ends were trimmed by 5 bases and 4 bases, with 8 bases remaining between them. Germline loops: CDR1 SQVTM, CDR2 ANQGSEA. The CDR3 coding sequence is TGCAGCGTTACCGAGTTCTATGGCTACACCTTC. As protein: CSVTEFYGYTF.

J is TRBJ1-2 and V is TRBV5-4, with 9 bases lining up with TRBD1. The CDR3 contains 16 residues. Trimming removed 0 bases from V and 4 bases from J; junction bases left unmatched: 7. Germline CDR1 is SGHNT and CDR2 is YYREEE (reference sequence). CDR3 DNA sequence: TGTGCCAGCAGCTTGGCCCCCGGGACAGGGTCCTATGGCTACACCTTC. As protein: CASSLAPGTGSYGYTF.

This rearrangement joins TRBV6-2 or TRBV6-3 to TRBJ2-3; 12 positions match TRBD2. Trimming at V came to 2 bases and at J to 2 bases, leaving 11 bases not matched to a gene. The length of the CDR3 is 19 residues. Looked up from germline, CDR1 is MNHEY and CDR2 is SVGEGT. The CDR3 nucleotides are TGTGCCAGCAGTTACGCTAGCGGGGGGGGTCAGCCGTCCACAGATACGCAGTATTTT. This codes for CASSYASGGGQPSTDTQYF.

The chain recombines TRBV29-1 with TRBJ1-1; D possibly corresponds to TRBD1 (5 bases). The V end lost 2 bases, the J end lost 4 bases, and 8 bases lay between the germline ends. This CDR3 region has 12 residues. CDR1 is SQVTM, CDR2 ANQGSEA, per germline. The CDR3 region is CSVEQGGTEAFF. DNA of the CDR3: TGCAGCGTTGAACAGGGCGGCACTGAAGCTTTCTTT. Looking up the rest from reference TRBV29-1 and TRBJ1-1 gives the full variable domain: SAVISQKPSRDICQRGTSLTIQCQVDSQVTMMFWYRQQPGQSLTLIATANQGSEATYESGFVIDKFPISRPNLTFSTLTVSNMSPEDSSIYLCSVEQGGTEAFFGQGTRLTVV.

This chain uses TRBV7-9 with TRBJ2-7; 7 bases line up with TRBD1. In germline, CDR1 is SEHNR, CDR2 FQNEAQ (reference sequence). The CDR3 covers 15 residues. V shed 6 bases, J shed 5 bases, and the junction held 13 bases outside the gene matches. CDR3 residues: CASSRLRQGSHEQYF. CDR3 in DNA: TGTGCCAGCAGTCGTCTCAGACAGGGATCCCACGAGCAGTACTTC.

J is TRBJ2-1 and V is TRBV11-3, with unresolved D. The CDR3 runs 18 residues. V was clipped by 5 bases and J by 2 bases, with 22 bases between them. Germline CDR1 and CDR2: SGHNT and YENEEA. In DNA form, the CDR3 reads TGTGCCAGCAGCGATAGCCCCTCAGTCGTCTTTCCCTACAATGAGCAGTTCTTC. This translates into CASSDSPSVVFPYNEQFF. Filled out from reference TRBV11-3 and TRBJ2-1, the complete variable domain reads EAGVVQSPRYKIIEKKQPVAFWCNPISGHNTLYWYLQNLGQGPELLIRYENEEAVDDSQLPKDRFSAERLKGVDSTLKIQPAELGDSAVYLCASSDSPSVVFPYNEQFFGPGTRLTVL.

The CDR3 bases are TGTGCCAGTAGTATCTCTGGTGGCAGGTTCTACGAGCAGTACTTC. This gives the protein CASSISGGRFYEQYF. The chain joins TRBV19 to TRBJ2-7; D is ambiguous. This CDR3 contains 15 residues. Germline V gives CDR1 LNHDA, CDR2 SQIVND (reference sequence). Trimming removed 3 bases at V and 3 bases at J, with 15 bases between.

As concerns this clone: Other nucleotide sequences in the sample specify the same CDR3. V gene TRBV5-1 combines with J gene TRBJ2-3, with no clear D. This CDR3 spans 14 amino acids. CDR1 is SGHRS and CDR2 is YFSETQ in the germline V gene. V was clipped by 0 bases and J by 0 bases, with 5 bases between them. The CDR3 coding sequence is TGCGCCAGCAGCTTGGGTCTCAGCACAGATACGCAGTATTTT. It encodes CASSLGLSTDTQYF.

This chain uses TRBV7-9 with TRBJ1-2; no definite D call. V lost 5 bases and J 5 bases, leaving 9 bases between the germline ends. There are 12 residues in the CDR3. Germline CDR1 and CDR2: SEHNR and FQNEAQ (reference sequence). The CDR3 region is CASSPGEYGYTF. The CDR3, as DNA: TGTGCCAGCAGCCCCGGGGAGTATGGCTACACCTTC.

The chain is built from TRBV6-5 and TRBJ2-3; D unresolved. Germline CDR1 and CDR2: MNHEY and SVGAGI. V dropped 6 bases and J dropped 4 bases, with 17 bases sitting between them. CDR3 length: 15 amino acids. The CDR3 nucleotides are TGTGCCAGCAGAAGTCTAGACGCCGGTCCAGATACGCAGTATTTT. Translating it yields CASRSLDAGPDTQYF.

This chain uses TRBV7-9 with TRBJ1-4, with TRBD1 as a possible D gene (5 bases). Germline V gene sequence: CDR1 SEHNR, CDR2 FQNEAQ (reference sequence). The V end lost 1 base, the J end lost 5 bases, and 8 bases lay between the germline ends. This CDR3 spans 14 amino acids. CDR3 loop: CASSLGGQNEKLFF. CDR3 nucleotides: TGTGCCAGCAGCTTAGGCGGACAAAATGAAAAACTGTTTTTT.

This rearrangement joins TRBV3-1 (or the pseudogene TRBV3-2) to TRBJ1-4; the D is unclear. Germline V gene lookup returns CDR1 LGHDT and CDR2 YNNKEL (reference sequence). V lost 1 base to trimming and J lost 3 bases, with 6 bases between them. The CDR3 is 14 residues long. The CDR3 nucleotides are TGTGCCAGCAGCCAAGTGCGTCCTAATGAAAAACTGTTTTTT. Translated, it gives CASSQVRPNEKLFF.

The chain recombines TRBV5-1 with TRBJ2-7, with D tentatively TRBD2 (5 bases). V lost 2 bases and J lost 7, with 16 bases in between. CDR1 SGHRS and CDR2 YFSETQ come from the germline V gene. This CDR3 region has 14 residues. Written as DNA, the CDR3 is TGCGCCAGCAGCTTATGGTCGAGTTCGGGGGAGCAGTACTTC. It yields the protein CASSLWSSSGEQYF.